This T cell receptor beta chain was retrieved from a study of cytotoxic CD8 clonotypes in ibrutinib-treated CLL (dated by TCRdb to about 2021). Study-wide context: The cohort was composed of some ten relapsed/refractory and about 15 treatment-naive patients; IGHV unmutated status was identified in around 17 patients. Response samples were obtained after a median of around eleven months of treatment, with a range of roughly 6 to 40 months. Longitudinal samples were available for about 30% of the roughly 90 trial participants. Samples averaged roughly 260,000 productive templates and 94,082 productive rearrangements. Partial responses were observed in 24 patients and complete responses in 2; after a median follow-up of around 68 months, remission was maintained in approximately 15 patients and progression was observed in about twelve. Cryopreserved peripheral blood mononuclear cells were collected before treatment, at response, and at either disease progression or sustained remission. Every remission and progressive disease sample was obtained while ibrutinib was still being received by the patients.

General findings and caveats noted by the study authors: Sampling times were not matched between sustained-remission and progressing patients, and lymph node repertoires were not studied. Clonality rose at ibrutinib response, remained stable during sustained remission, and dropped back toward baseline at progression. Public clonotypes were found to be uncommon and were observed to contract or remain stable during treatment; the increase in clonality was shown to reflect expansion of private clonotypes at ibrutinib response. Baseline clonality exceeded that of age-matched healthy donors and correlated strongly with circulating CD8+ T-cell counts.

Each clonotype received, on average, 10x coverage in deep resolution sequencing performed on a MiSeq, where the target depth lay between 1 in 1 million and 1 in 200,000 T cells. The immunoSEQ hsTCRB Kit was used to generate TCR beta libraries. The published analysis was carried out like this. The data were analyzed with ImmunoSEQ Analyzer and ImmunoSEQ Data Assistant, and V, D and J gene assignments followed IMGT definitions. Clonality was computed as one minus normalized Shannon entropy of productive rearrangement frequencies, ranging from 0 to 1. Public clonotype analysis was restricted to overrepresented clonotypes comprising at least 0.05% of each patient's repertoire. Approximately 13 age-matched healthy donor repertoires from immuneACCESS served as clonality controls. The immuneACCESS repertoire file appears here via TCRdb, limited to in-frame rearrangements. These files lack a portion of the clones; in checked studies, under half of the deficit traces to unresolved V genes, and the cause of the others is not known. From that table come the V and J calls and clone size; the DNA was used to work out D and trimming. This sample comprises roughly 100,000 clones, 70% to 80% of them detected only once. The biggest ten clones account for around 32% of the sample.

According to the study, the label for this sample's time point signals: approximately twelve months on ibrutinib. For TCR beta library preparation, roughly 2 micrograms of genomic DNA were isolated from cryopreserved PBMCs. Longitudinal blood samples from CLL patients on ibrutinib monotherapy were analyzed using high-throughput TCR beta sequencing. The patients were enrolled in a single-center, open-label phase 2 trial of ibrutinib monotherapy. The CDR1 and CDR2 encoded by the germline V gene are MNHNS and SASEGT. Taken from cysteine to phenylalanine, the CDR3 has 12 residues. CDR3 DNA only is kept here, 36 bases in frame from base 1. V is cut by 1 base and J by 7 bases, and the space between the germline ends is 5 bases. With respect to this clone: The antigen it binds to is not known. It has no much larger one-base neighbor in the sample; base qualities were not kept.

This sequence was found in a human donor with chronic lymphocytic leukemia. Here the chain combines TRBV6-1 and TRBJ1-5, with the identity of the D gene unclear. This sample comprised PBMCs, obtained after 12 months of ibrutinib treatment. The DNA is as follows: TGTGCCAGCAGTGAAGTTGGACAGCCCCAGCATTTT. It codes for CASSEVGQPQHF.